This T cell receptor (beta chain) was recorded in a study of type 1 and type 2 diabetes patients (dated by TCRdb to 2016 to 2017). With regard to the full study: The cohort comprised fewer than 10 type 1 diabetes patients, four type 2 diabetes patients and roughly 6 nondiabetic controls recruited in China. The study profiled TCRbeta repertoires by high-throughput sequencing to compare type 1 diabetes, type 2 diabetes and nondiabetic individuals. Similar V gene usage was observed when approximately 21-cycle and roughly 25-cycle amplification were compared, suggesting similar primer efficiencies and random PCR bias. Across the study, CD4+ and CD8+ T cells were positively selected from PBMCs by means of CD4 or CD8 MicroBeads on MACS columns. Type 2 diabetes patients served as a disease comparison group for the type 1 diabetes patients. Altogether, approximately 19 million paired-end reads were produced across the whole study. Paired-end sequencing of TCRbeta libraries was performed on Illumina HiSeq 2000 or MiSeq instruments.

The CDR3 sequence holds 20 residues, the cysteine and phenylalanine included. The DNA shown is the 60-base CDR3, in frame from base 1. V is pruned by 4 bases and J by 0 bases, leaving 13 bases of the junction without a gene match. For CDR1 and CDR2, the germline V gene (reference sequence) lists GTSNPN and SVGIG. Standard classification criteria for type 1 or type 2 diabetes were met by all diabetic patients, and glucose and C-peptide were assessed by WHO-recommended methods. Donors with other autoimmune diseases or infections within the previous four weeks were excluded. A ten-milliliter sample of peripheral blood was drawn from every participant. LymphoPrep density separation was used to isolate PBMCs. Sequencing used an Illumina MiSeq. Genomic DNA from sorted T cell subsets served as template for TCRbeta CDR3 amplification. The TCRbeta CDR3 region was amplified by multiplex PCR with 30 forward and 13 reverse primers. PCR products were purified with AMPure XP beads, after which indices and adaptors were added in a second 25-cycle PCR. Libraries were gel-purified using the QIAquick Gel Extraction Kit before sequencing. Regarding the original processing steps: FLASH was used to merge paired-end reads, and IgBLAST was used to align the merged reads to IMGT V, D and J germline references. Reads with below 70% alignment identity to germline references were discarded, and about 10 million reads were retained study-wide. CDR3 boundaries, reading frame and productivity were assigned following IMGT definitions. Highly-expanded clones were defined as clones at or above 1% of reads, and diversity was measured by normalized Shannon entropy. Unpaired two-tailed t-tests were used to test for differences in Shannon entropy between groups. The public sequencing data were trimmed at Q25 with fastp and processed into clonotypes with MiXCR by TCRdb, which kept only in-frame beta chains. When rows share a CDR3 protein, they turn into one entry using the most common DNA and genes. The V and J calls and clone size come from TCRdb's table, not from the authors' own analysis. Present in this sample are around 300,000 distinct CDR3 sequences, 47% of which were seen just once. The ten largest clones take up about an eighth of the sample.

To note about this clonotype: Its antigen has not been determined. Base qualities are not recorded, but no much larger clone differs from it by a single base.

Overall study outcomes, separate from this receptor: Because only a limited number of T2D and control samples were sequenced, some T1D-only HECs might also be present in more T2D or control samples. Age and gender were not matched between study groups, possibly biasing interpretation. In both CD4+ and CD8+ T cells, type 2 diabetes repertoires were highly diverse and significantly more diverse than type 1 diabetes repertoires. Highly correlated V and J gene usage patterns were observed for type 2 diabetes and control samples, with an average of around 0.97 between samples. Type 2 diabetes patients had few highly-expanded CD4+ clones, median one, accounting for a median approximately 3.8% of reads.

Input material: peripheral blood mononuclear cells (PBMCs). In this chain, TRBV30 is recombined with TRBJ2-4; 15 junctional bases match TRBD2. The TCR sequence derives from a man aged 18 to 35 with type 2 diabetes. The nucleotide sequence reads TGTGCCTGGAATAGAAGGAGGACTAGCGGGAGGGAGCTAGCCAAAAACATTCAGTACTTC. Its protein is CAWNRRRTSGRELAKNIQYF.